These 22 T cell receptor beta chains were all obtained from the same sample, sequenced in a study of shared clonotypes between healthy human individuals. Libraries were prepared by immunoSEQ multiplex PCR; TCRdb keeps only in-frame clonotypes and omits some of them. In the table there are approximately 480,000 clones, about 79% of which are singletons. Specimen: PBMCs. The receptors shown here come from a woman between 40 and 55 years old in good health. Some clones in this sample may be carry-over from other donors' samples.

In DNA form, the CDR3 reads TGTGCCAGCAGTAGGGAGGTTAGCCGACTGACCCAGTACTTC. This codes for CASSREVSRLTQYF. This chain connects TRBV6-1 to TRBJ2-5; possibly TRBD2 for D (6 bases). The V end lost 5 bases, the J end lost 7 bases, and 17 bases lay between the germline ends. CDR1 is MNHNS, CDR2 SASEGT, per germline. The CDR3 loop spans 14 amino acids.

As regards this clone: The same CDR3 can be traced to other DNA sequences in this sample. The V call is TRBV7-2, the J call TRBJ2-1; D unclear. The CDR3 runs to 13 residues. CDR1 is SGHTA and CDR2 is FQGNSA in the germline V gene. Trimming stripped 1 base from V and 6 bases from J, with 7 bases between. The CDR3 sequence: CASSLGAANEQFF. CDR3 DNA: TGTGCCAGCAGCTTAGGCGCGGCCAATGAGCAGTTCTTC.

On this clone itself: At one end, the junction sequence differs from germline, possibly due to a read error. The chain carries TRBV7-7 and TRBJ2-5; weak D call: TRBD1 (5 bases). Germline V gives CDR1 SSHAT, CDR2 FNYEAQ (reference sequence). There are 14 residues in the CDR3. The CDR3 sequence: CASSLDAGPETQYF. As DNA, the CDR3 is TGTGCTAGCAGCTTAGATGCAGGGCCGGAGACCCAGTACTTC.

The CDR3 nucleotides read TGTGCCAGCAGCCTACTAGCGTATCAAGAGACCCAGTACTTC. It is translated as CASSLLAYQETQYF. V is TRBV7-9 and J is TRBJ2-5; TRBD2 matches 7 bases. This CDR3 is 14 amino acids long. Germline V gene data show CDR1 as SEHNR and CDR2 as FQNEAQ (reference sequence). Trimming cost V 5 bases and J 2 bases; bases outside gene matches: 5.

The genes are TRBV30 and TRBJ2-4; the D gene is possibly TRBD2 (6 bases). V was clipped by 4 bases and J by 9 bases, with 13 bases between them. Germline V CDR1 and CDR2: GTSNPN, SVGIG (reference sequence). CDR3 length: 12 amino acids. DNA for the CDR3: TGTGCCTGGACCTCTGGAGGGGCCATTCAGTACTTC. Translation gives CAWTSGGAIQYF.

This clone was seen a handful of times. The chain combines TRBV28 with TRBJ1-1; D is ambiguous. V dropped 6 bases and J dropped 11 bases, with 16 bases sitting between them. The germline CDR1 and CDR2 sequences are MDHEN and SYDVKM. CDR3 length: 12 amino acids. CDR3 coding DNA: TGTGCCAGCAGCTTTGGGAGGCTGGGGGCTTTCTTT. Its translation: CASSFGRLGAFF.

Regarding this clone: A read error may account for a junction end that differs from germline. The genes are TRBV7-2 and TRBJ2-1, with D possibly TRBD2 on 6 matching bases. CDR3 size: 15 residues. Germline CDR1 reads SGHTA; CDR2 reads FQGNSA. The CDR3 coding sequence is TGTGCCAGCAACTTACCTGGCGGGAAGTACAATGAGCAGTTCTTC. Translated, it gives CASNLPGGKYNEQFF.

This clone came up many times. This sequence joins TRBV9 and TRBJ1-4; possibly TRBD1 for D (5 bases). The germline V and J ends were trimmed by 3 bases and 3 bases, with 9 bases remaining between them. There are 14 residues in the CDR3. Germline V CDR1 and CDR2: SGDLS, YYNGEE. The CDR3 sequence: CASSAGGANEKLFF. The CDR3 nucleotides read TGTGCCAGCAGCGCGGGGGGAGCTAATGAAAAACTGTTTTTT.

This chain connects TRBV30 to TRBJ1-4, with 8 nucleotides matching TRBD1. This CDR3 region has 13 residues. With V trimmed by 4 bases and J by 8 bases, 6 bases remained unmatched. Germline CDR1 GTSNPN, CDR2 SVGIG (reference sequence). The DNA of the CDR3 is TGTGCCTGGATTCCCGGGACAGGCGAAAAACTGTTTTTT. It translates to CAWIPGTGEKLFF.

Of note for this clone: Compared with germline, one end of the junction differs, possibly owing to a read error. The rearrangement uses TRBV14 and TRBJ2-3; 11 nucleotides agree with TRBD2. The CDR3 sequence is 13 residues long. In germline, CDR1 is SGHDN, CDR2 FVKESK. CDR3 coding DNA: TGTGCCAGCAGCCAAGCCCTAGCGGGAGGTTTACATTTT. Translated: CASSQALAGGLHF. The entire variable domain, with the rest obtained from reference TRBV14 and TRBJ2-3, is as follows: EAGVTQFPSHSVIEKGQTVTLRCDPISGHDNLYWYRRVMGKEIKFLLHFVKESKQDESGMPNNRFLAERTGGTYSTLKVQPAELEDSGVYFCASSQALAGGLHFGPGTRLTVL.

A few counts support this clone. CDR3 nucleotide sequence: TGTGCCAGCAGCTTGGATGCAGGGGGCACAGATACGCAGTATTTT. Its protein is CASSLDAGGTDTQYF. The chain has TRBV5-6 and TRBJ2-3; TRBD1 might be the D (6 bases). V dropped 0 bases and J dropped 1 base, with 9 bases sitting between them. The CDR3 sequence is 15 residues long. Germline loops: CDR1 SGHDT, CDR2 YYEEEE.

The chain recombines TRBV28 with TRBJ2-7; the D call may be TRBD1 or TRBD2 (6 bases each). Germline assignment: CDR1 MDHEN and CDR2 SYDVKM. V shed 2 bases and J shed 3 bases, with 14 bases lying between them. The CDR3 covers 15 residues. The CDR3 here is CASSLRGPSYYEQYF. CDR3 in DNA: TGTGCCAGCAGTTTACGGGGGCCCTCGTACTACGAGCAGTACTTC.

V is TRBV28 and J is TRBJ2-4, with D perhaps matching TRBD2 (5 bases). The CDR3 length is 15 residues. Germline V gene lookup returns CDR1 MDHEN and CDR2 SYDVKM. V lost 5 bases to trimming and J lost 1 base, with 12 bases between them. The CDR3 reads CASSPPPGAKNIQYF. CDR3 nucleotides: TGTGCCAGCAGTCCCCCCCCGGGGGCCAAAAACATTCAGTACTTC.

A few counts support this clone. The V and J genes are TRBV30 and TRBJ2-7; 11 bases align to TRBD2. Looked up from germline, CDR1 is GTSNPN and CDR2 is SVGIG (reference sequence). The CDR3 is 14 amino acids. V shed 0 bases, J shed 2 bases, and the junction held 0 bases outside the gene matches. The CDR3 loop reads CAWSVSGGAYEQYF. The CDR3 DNA reads TGTGCCTGGAGTGTTAGCGGGGGGGCCTACGAGCAGTACTTC.

The chain employs TRBV7-3 and TRBJ2-7, with D perhaps TRBD1 (6 bases). The germline V and J ends were trimmed by 8 bases and 6 bases, with 17 bases remaining between them. The CDR3 has 13 residues. CDR1 is SGHTA and CDR2 is FQGTGA in the germline V gene. This CDR3 reads CASGPGQGLEQYF. The CDR3 DNA reads TGTGCCAGCGGCCCGGGGCAGGGGCTCGAGCAGTACTTC.

J is TRBJ2-7 and V is TRBV2; possible D gene TRBD1, 6 bases. With 5 bases removed from V and 4 bases from J, the gap between germline ends came to 15 bases. The CDR3 contains 14 residues. Germline CDR1 and CDR2: SNHLY and FYNNEI. The CDR3 nucleotides are TGTGCCAGCAGTTGGAACAGGGAATCATACGAGCAGTACTTC. Amino acids: CASSWNRESYEQYF.

The chain links TRBV7-2 to TRBJ2-3; D call uncertain. V was shortened by 5 bases and J by 2 bases, with 17 bases between the two germline ends. The CDR3 covers 16 residues. Germline CDR1 is SGHTA and CDR2 is FQGNSA. The CDR3 nucleotides are TGTGCCAGCAGCCGTGATTCCGCTCTTACCACAGATACGCAGTATTTT. This gives the protein CASSRDSALTTDTQYF.

The chain has TRBV28 and TRBJ2-1, with 16 bases fitting TRBD2. The V gene's germline CDR1 is MDHEN and CDR2 SYDVKM. The CDR3 consists of 18 residues. V was clipped by 6 bases and J by 0 bases; unmatched bases: 5. The CDR3 reads CASRPGLAGGSSYNEQFF. As DNA, the CDR3 is TGTGCCAGCAGGCCGGGACTAGCGGGAGGGAGCTCCTACAATGAGCAGTTCTTC.

The rearrangement uses TRBV27 and TRBJ1-4; no clear D. V lost 7 bases, J lost 8 bases, and 17 bases lay in between. The CDR3 contains 14 residues. CDR1 is MNHEY, CDR2 SMNVEV, per germline (reference sequence). The CDR3 DNA follows: TGTGCCAGCACCTACCGGGCTCCCGGCGAAAAACTGTTTTTT. Translated, it gives CASTYRAPGEKLFF.

The rearrangement uses TRBV7-2 and TRBJ2-1, with D tentatively TRBD2 (6 bases). Looked up from germline, CDR1 is SGHTA and CDR2 is FQGNSA. V lost 1 base and J lost 4, with 11 bases in between. The CDR3 length is 15 residues. DNA for the CDR3: TGTGCCAGCAGCTTAGGGATTAGCGGATACAATGAGCAGTTCTTC. Translated, it gives CASSLGISGYNEQFF.

The genes are TRBV19 and TRBJ1-4; D perhaps matches TRBD1 (5 bases). The CDR3 extends over 14 amino acids. The V gene lost 5 bases and the J gene lost 10 bases, with 17 bases spanning the gap. Germline-derived CDR1 and CDR2 are LNHDA and SQIVND (reference sequence). CDR3 amino acids: CASSPGRRRGKLFF. The CDR3 DNA is TGTGCCAGTAGTCCCGGACGGCGGAGGGGAAAACTGTTTTTT.

Ten or more counts support this clone. This chain connects TRBV7-2 to TRBJ2-4; D might be TRBD1 (6 bases). V lost 6 bases and J lost 0, with 12 bases in between. Germline V gene sequence: CDR1 SGHTA, CDR2 FQGNSA. This CDR3 is built from 15 residues. As DNA, the CDR3 is TGTGCCAGCAGTTGGGACACCATAGCCAAAAACATTCAGTACTTC. Its translation: CASSWDTIAKNIQYF. Complete variable domain (other parts from reference TRBV7-2 and TRBJ2-4): GAGVSQSPSNKVTEKGKDVELRCDPISGHTALYWYRQSLGQGLEFLIYFQGNSAPDKSGLPSDRFSAERTGGSVSTLTIQRTQQEDSAVYLCASSWDTIAKNIQYFGAGTRLSVL.